This T cell receptor beta chain derives from a study of cytomegalovirus exposure and HLA in healthy donors. Study at large: The roughly 100 million unique TCR beta sequences, from roughly 170 million T cells, were found by an earlier analysis.

With respect to this clone: Its target is unknown.

General study points: In vitro testing confirmed three CMV-associated chains as specific for CMV antigens. A list of 150 to 200 TCR beta chains associated with cytomegalovirus was given. Fewer N-insertions (relative to the approximately 700-donor mean) were reportedly seen in an Asian-associated ancestry cluster in a later analysis.

CDR3 size: 15 residues. CDR1 is MNHNY, CDR2 SVGAGI, per germline (reference sequence). The PCR ran on 60 Vbeta and 13 Jbeta primers. TCRdb keeps only in-frame clones here, not all; method: immunoSEQ multiplex PCR. The table includes 200,000 to 250,000 clones, around 85% detected once. The TCR sequence derives from a human donor in good health. V and J are TRBV6-6 and TRBJ1-5; D may be TRBD1 (6 bases). The sequenced sample consisted of PBMCs. CDR3 bases: TGTGTCAGTAGGGGGGGCCTATATAGCAATCAGCCCCAGCATTTT. Translated: CVSRGGLYSNQPQHF.